Sequencing of this TCR beta chain was carried out in a study of CD8 T cells in Susac syndrome. Study-wide results and limits: Susac-specific public clones numbered more than 15 in total CD8+ repertoires (and about five in CD8+ TEMRA repertoires).

The RNA, roughly 0.5 to 1 ug, was put through reverse transcription using random hexamers. Each CDR3 protein gets one entry after TCRdb re-called the immunoSEQ multiplex PCR reads with MiXCR. The table has around 170,000 distinct CDR3 sequences, 85% to 95% seen once; the top ten hold around 0.16%. Points on this clonotype: Its antigen is not identified.

Source material: CD8+ T cells from PBMCs. The receptor was isolated from a human donor with Susac syndrome.

DNA for the CDR3: TGTGCCAGCAGCGTAGAGAGGGACTACAATGAGCAGTTCTTC. It encodes CASSVERDYNEQFF. The chain joins TRBV9 to TRBJ2-1; D perhaps matches TRBD2 (5 bases). V lost 0 bases and J lost 3, with 7 bases in between. Germline V gives CDR1 SGDLS, CDR2 YYNGEE. This CDR3 spans 14 amino acids.